Listed here is a single TCR beta chain. Its specificity is unknown. The sample originates from a study of monozygotic twins with inflammatory bowel disease. Germline-derived CDR1 and CDR2 are ENHRY and SYGVKD. This CDR3 contains 17 residues. General study points: Researchers reported no repertoire similarity difference between concordant and discordant twins, possibly from limited power. Healthy co-twins, by inverse Simpson, had higher TCRbeta diversity than their siblings with IBD.

Each UMI, carrying a 6-nucleotide sample barcode, came from template switching. TCRdb re-called the 5' RACE reads, yielding one record per CDR3 amino acid sequence without DNA. The sample table includes approximately 400,000 distinct CDR3 sequences. V usage is TRBV10-3 and J usage is TRBJ1-2; no DNA is available, so the TRBD1 call from TCRdb remains unchecked. This sequence was found in a human donor with ulcerative colitis or Crohn's disease, or a healthy co-twin of an affected twin (not recorded which). Material: blood. The CDR3 reads CAISGQTGEKGTDGYTF.